This T cell receptor (beta chain) was found in a study of cytomegalovirus exposure and HLA in healthy donors. Those who donated were healthy bone marrow donors. V was shortened by 6 bases and J by 2 bases, with 12 bases between the two germline ends. CDR3 size: 14 residues. Germline values: CDR1 SGHDN, CDR2 FVKESK. Both 60 Vbeta primers and 13 Jbeta primers went into the PCR. TCRdb keeps only in-frame clones here, not all; method: immunoSEQ multiplex PCR. In all, the sample yields about 72,000 clones. The study's findings and limits: Clonal expansion, a later analysis showed, was greater in HLA-associated TCR beta chains than in equally common others. The listing of about 150 TCR beta chains classed them as cytomegalovirus-associated. In an earlier analysis, in approximately 570 donors, most V segments appeared productive either ~87% or ~30% of the time.

To note about this clone: Its antigen is still unknown.

The V and J genes are TRBV14 and TRBJ2-3; D is unclear. The source of this sequence is a middle-aged man in good health and CMV-seronegative. The sequenced sample consisted of PBMCs. CDR3 nucleotides: TGTGCCAGCAGTCCTACCGCCTTCACAGATACGCAGTATTTT. It translates to CASSPTAFTDTQYF.